This entry features one TCR beta chain sequence. This entry belongs to a study of T cell changes during pregnancy in multiple sclerosis. Using immunoSEQ multiplex PCR, the repertoire was profiled, and TCRdb retains in-frame clones only, with some absent. The data show 85,000 to 90,000 clones, 94% seen once. Trimming removed 2 bases from V and 0 bases from J, with 7 bases in between. This CDR3 spans 14 amino acids. Per germline, CDR1 MNHNS and CDR2 SASEGT. This chain links TRBV6-1 with TRBJ1-1; D is ambiguous. This TCR came from a female donor in good health, enrolled as a control in a pregnancy study. The source material was peripheral blood, sampled after pregnancy. The chain's CDR3 is CASSEQVLNTEAFF. CDR3 nucleotide sequence: TGTGCCAGCAGTGAACAGGTTCTGAACACTGAAGCTTTCTTT.